This T cell receptor (beta chain) derives from a study of shared T cell receptors in the human thymus. Clones were read by immunoSEQ multiplex PCR, and TCRdb kept only the in-frame ones, dropping some. The repertoire includes approximately 760,000 clones, 80% to 90% of them detected once, and approximately 0.01% sits in the top ten. This CDR3 region has 15 residues. Deletions cut 11 bases from V and 0 bases from J, with 19 bases between. CDR1 is ENHRY and CDR2 is SYGVKD in the germline V gene. These same data were also listed under a study on human thymus T cells.

The clonotype was recovered from a girl in the first two years of life with a congenital heart defect. V is TRBV10-3 and J is TRBJ1-2, with D perhaps TRBD1 (5 bases). Material for sequencing was thymocytes. CDR3 nucleotide sequence: TGTGCCGACCCTTGTGGGGCCAGAGCTAACTATGGCTACACCTTC. It yields the protein CADPCGARANYGYTF.